The rows below give T cell receptor beta chains drawn from one sample of a study of T cells in Graves' hyperthyroidism and ophthalmopathy. From the multiplex PCR reads, TCRdb called clonotypes with MiXCR, one entry per CDR3 protein. The table includes about 250,000 distinct CDR3 sequences, around 15% detected once. The sequencing input was blood. The receptor set was obtained from a woman aged 45-59 years with Graves' hyperthyroidism that later progressed to Graves' ophthalmopathy. Both conserved end residues are part of each CDR3. The order of the fields is clone size, V gene, D gene, J gene, CDR3 protein, CDR3 DNA. A D gene is named only where the DNA matches it firmly. The size of a clone is reported for some rows only, either as once, few or many, or as a class for expanded clones.

few	TRBV5-1	-	TRBJ1-1	CASSLALRWGTEAFF	TGCGCCAGCAGCTTGGCCCTCAGATGGGGCACTGAAGCTTTCTTT
-	TRBV20-1	TRBD2	TRBJ2-7	CSAPPASGRTYEQYF	TGCAGTGCCCCCCCCGCTAGCGGGAGGACCTACGAGCAGTACTTC
many	TRBV5-6	TRBD1	TRBJ2-3	CASSPRDRGPDTQYF	TGTGCCAGCAGCCCCCGGGACAGGGGCCCAGATACGCAGTATTTT
-	TRBV5-1	-	TRBJ2-3	CASSFLGGTQYF	TGCGCCAGCAGCTTCCTCGGAGGTACGCAGTATTTT
many	TRBV6-1	TRBD1	TRBJ1-5	CASSRYRDREQPQHF	TGTGCCAGCAGTCGCTACCGGGACAGGGAACAGCCCCAGCATTTT
many	TRBV30	-	TRBJ2-2	CAFKDAPNTGELFF	TGTGCCTTTAAAGACGCTCCGAACACCGGGGAGCTGTTTTTT
many	TRBV3-1	TRBD2	TRBJ2-1	CASRMSGRDTGEQFF	TGTGCCAGCAGGATGAGCGGGAGGGACACTGGGGAGCAGTTCTTC
many	TRBV20-1	-	TRBJ2-5	CSATDTQETQYF	TGCAGTGCCACAGATACCCAAGAGACCCAGTACTTC
few	TRBV28	-	TRBJ1-1	CASSAGSGAEAFF	TGTGCCAGCAGTGCAGGGTCTGGGGCTGAAGCTTTCTTT
few	TRBV9	-	TRBJ2-5	CASSGGTKAETQYF	TGTGCCAGCAGCGGAGGGACAAAGGCAGAGACCCAGTACTTC
many	TRBV5-5	-	TRBJ2-7	CASSLAVSGWNYEQYF	TGTGCCAGCAGCTTGGCGGTGTCAGGGTGGAACTACGAGCAGTACTTC
many	TRBV5-1	-	TRBJ2-1	CASSLQGPNEQFF	TGCGCCAGCAGTTTACAGGGTCCCAATGAGCAGTTCTTC
few	TRBV20-1	-	TRBJ1-3	CSASGQTAGNTIYF	TGCAGTGCATCAGGACAGACAGCTGGAAACACCATATATTTT
few	TRBV2	-	TRBJ2-5	CASSERLGTQYF	TGTGCCAGCAGTGAAAGGTTAGGGACCCAGTACTTC
many	TRBV7-8	-	TRBJ2-7	CASSLAPTAFYEQYF	TGTGCCAGCAGCTTAGCCCCGACAGCTTTCTACGAGCAGTACTTC
many	TRBV18	-	TRBJ1-1	CASSPEGGITEAFF	TGTGCCAGCTCACCGGAGGGGGGAATTACTGAAGCTTTCTTT
many	TRBV28	-	TRBJ2-7	CASSLNRGYEQYF	TGTGCCAGCAGTTTGAACAGAGGGTACGAGCAGTACTTC